This T cell receptor (beta chain) comes out of a study of blood T cell repertoires in COVID-19. Study-wide context: Nucleic acid was either cDNA or gDNA, and it came from T cells, B-cell-depleted T cells, or PBMCs.

Clones were read by immunoSEQ multiplex PCR, and TCRdb kept only the in-frame ones, dropping some. The table has roughly 140,000 clones, 75% to 85% seen once. The germline gives CDR1 LNHNV, CDR2 YYDKDF (reference sequence). The CDR3 covers 20 residues. Trimming at V came to 2 bases and at J to 6 bases, leaving 16 bases not matched to a gene. The sequence derives from a man aged 65 to 79 who had recovered from COVID-19. The sample consisted of peripheral blood. The V gene is TRBV15, the J gene TRBJ2-7; 16 bases map to TRBD2. The CDR3 spells CATSRSAGLAGGPDLGEQYF. DNA for the CDR3: TGTGCCACCAGCAGATCCGCGGGACTAGCGGGAGGGCCCGATCTGGGCGAGCAGTACTTC. The full variable domain, its missing parts supplied by reference TRBV15 and TRBJ2-7, is DAMVIQNPRYQVTQFGKPVTLSCSQTLNHNVMYWYQQKSSQAPKLLFHYYDKDFNNEADTPDNFQSRRPNTSFCFLDIRSPGLGDTAMYLCATSRSAGLAGGPDLGEQYFGPGTRLTVT.